The sequence of this T cell receptor beta chain was determined in a study of shared clonotypes between healthy human individuals. Whole-study findings and limits: Rarefaction demonstrated incomplete sorted-subset sequencing despite large depth. Among a few donors, roughly 5.5% of naive CD4 clonotypes were found in common.

A word on this clone: What it binds is unknown.

Germline CDR1 reads SNHLY; CDR2 reads FYNNEI. The CDR3 extends over 14 amino acids. Trimming took 3 bases from V and 7 from J, leaving 15 bases between them. Sequencing was performed with immunoSEQ multiplex PCR; in TCRdb, only in-frame clones are kept and a portion is missing. Here the sample spans fewer than 1.6 million clones, around 98.5% being singletons. J is TRBJ1-2 and V is TRBV2; possible D gene TRBD1, 5 bases. This clonotype was sampled from a man younger than 45 in good health. Sequencing used naive CD4+ T cells sorted from blood. The subset is: CD45RA+ positively selected. Here the CDR3 reads CASSERQGDSGYTF. In nucleotides, the CDR3 is TGTGCCAGCAGTGAGCGGCAAGGGGATAGTGGCTACACCTTC.